Following are 11 T cell receptor beta chains from one sample sequenced in a study of blood T cell repertoires in COVID-19. Sequencing was performed with immunoSEQ multiplex PCR; in TCRdb, only in-frame clones are kept and a portion is missing. The sample lists about 98,000 clones, over 70% occurring once. Sequencing was carried out using peripheral blood. Every receptor here comes from a man aged 55 to 69 with acute or convalescent COVID-19.

The rearrangement uses TRBV4-3 and TRBJ1-2; D remains ambiguous. V was trimmed by 0 bases and J by 5 bases, leaving 10 bases between them. Germline assignment: CDR1 LGHNA and CDR2 YSLEER. The CDR3 contains 14 residues. Here the CDR3 reads CASSQDGRDYGYTF. CDR3 nucleotides: TGCGCCAGCAGCCAAGATGGGAGGGATTATGGCTACACCTTC.

The chain recombines TRBV29-1 with TRBJ1-2; perhaps TRBD1 as D (6 bases). Germline CDR1 is SQVTM and CDR2 is ANQGSEA. Trimming stripped 8 bases from V and 6 bases from J, with 13 bases between. This CDR3 region has 11 residues. The CDR3 nucleotides read TGCAGCTCAGGGGCAGTTGATGGCTACACCTTC. Amino acids: CSSGAVDGYTF.

The rearrangement joins TRBV2 to TRBJ1-2; 10 bases match TRBD1. Germline CDR1 and CDR2: SNHLY and FYNNEI. V trimming: 4 bases; J trimming: 7 bases; junction bases outside the gene matches: 27. CDR3 length: 21 residues. Written as DNA, the CDR3 is TGTGCCAGCAGTGGGGGCGACGGCAATGTTGACCCCGGGACAGGGGACGGTGGCTACACCTTC. This sequence encodes CASSGGDGNVDPGTGDGGYTF.

The DNA for the CDR3 is TGTGCCAGCAGCCCCTTAGCGGGGGGGCTTATTGAGCAGTACTTC. Residues: CASSPLAGGLIEQYF. The chain uses TRBV7-9 and TRBJ2-7; 11 positions agree with TRBD2. With V trimmed by 5 bases and J by 7 bases, 10 bases remained unmatched. This CDR3 region has 15 residues. Germline values: CDR1 SEHNR, CDR2 FQNEAQ (reference sequence).

The rearrangement links TRBV12-5 to TRBJ1-1; D is uncertain. The CDR3 length is 15 residues. Germline values: CDR1 LGHNT, CDR2 FRNRAP. V lost 2 bases and J lost 0, with 10 bases in between. The CDR3 bases are TGTGCTAGTGGTTTGCACCGGGATTTGAACACTGAAGCTTTCTTT. It translates to CASGLHRDLNTEAFF.

The V gene is TRBV9, the J gene TRBJ1-5; 9 bases align to TRBD1. With 0 bases clipped from V and 6 bases from J, the junction kept 7 bases outside the gene matches. The germline V gene encodes CDR1 SGDLS and CDR2 YYNGEE. CDR3 length: 16 amino acids. The CDR3 DNA is TGTGCCAGCAGCGTAGGACAGGGGGGTTACGGTCAGCCCCAGCATTTT. This codes for CASSVGQGGYGQPQHF.

The V gene is TRBV7-9, the J gene TRBJ1-5; D remains ambiguous. The CDR3 is made up of 13 amino acids. Germline V gene sequence: CDR1 SEHNR, CDR2 FQNEAQ (reference sequence). Deletions cut 5 bases from V and 5 bases from J, with 10 bases between. This CDR3 reads CASSQDSYQPQHF. Written as DNA, the CDR3 is TGTGCCAGCAGCCAGGACTCATATCAGCCCCAGCATTTT.

V is TRBV19 and J is TRBJ1-3, with TRBD1 identical over 7 bases. The CDR3 extends over 15 amino acids. Germline CDR1 is LNHDA and CDR2 is SQIVND (reference sequence). With V trimmed by 5 bases and J by 2 bases, 6 bases remained unmatched. The CDR3 protein is CASSVDRAAGNTIYF. The CDR3 region has the DNA TGTGCCAGTAGTGTCGACAGGGCCGCTGGAAACACCATATATTTT.

CDR3 DNA: TGTGCCAGCAGCCGGAAGGGAGGGAGTACTGAAGCTTTCTTT. Translating gives CASSRKGGSTEAFF. V usage is TRBV3-1 (or the pseudogene TRBV3-2) and J usage is TRBJ1-1; D gene ambiguous. Germline V gene lookup returns CDR1 LGHDT and CDR2 YNNKEL (reference sequence). This CDR3 is 14 amino acids long. Trimming removed 4 bases at V and 5 bases at J, with 14 bases between.

The rearrangement joins TRBV27 to TRBJ2-1; TRBD1 agrees at 9 bases. Unmatched junction bases numbered 14, after V lost 5 bases and J lost 6 bases. From germline, CDR1 is MNHEY and CDR2 SMNVEV (reference sequence). The CDR3 has 17 amino acids. The CDR3 nucleotides read TGTGCCAGCAGTGCAAGACTCCGGGACAGGGAATCCAATGAGCAGTTCTTC. Protein: CASSARLRDRESNEQFF.

This clone was recorded once. Distinct nucleotide sequences in the sample also encode this CDR3. The chain employs TRBV2 and TRBJ2-5; D perhaps matches TRBD1 (6 bases). V lost 4 bases to trimming and J lost 5 bases, with 11 bases between them. The CDR3 is made up of 13 amino acids. Germline V gives CDR1 SNHLY, CDR2 FYNNEI. The CDR3 sequence is CASSVPRGETQYF. The CDR3 region has the DNA TGTGCCAGCAGTGTGCCGAGGGGGGAGACCCAGTACTTC.